A selection of T cell receptor beta chains follows, all from one sample in a study of T-cell memory formation after mild COVID-19. TCRdb redid the calling of the 5' RACE reads with MiXCR, one entry per CDR3 protein. The table includes about 240,000 distinct CDR3 sequences, roughly a tenth detected once. Sequenced sample: PBMCs or a T cell subset sorted from them (not recorded which). These receptors came from a man aged 18 to 29 who had mild COVID-19 (a few samples of this study predate the infection). Cell type and time point are not known. Each CDR3 is given with its conserved first and last residue.

J,V,CDR3
TRBJ1-2,TRBV29-1,CSVATGAVANYGYTF
TRBJ2-3,TRBV12-3/TRBV12-4,CASSLLGSTDTQYF
TRBJ2-5,TRBV5-6,CASSLASWGGETQYF
TRBJ1-6,TRBV6-6,CASSSFTGVNSPLHF
TRBJ1-3,TRBV5-1,CASSLNVAGQGNTIYF
TRBJ2-6,TRBV7-6,CASSLMISGTGANVLTF
TRBJ2-3,TRBV7-2,CASSSVPESSQYF
TRBJ1-5,TRBV6-1,CASSEDRRAQPQHF
TRBJ1-5,TRBV6-5,CASSYTGQGGQPQHF
TRBJ1-4,TRBV2,CASREDRVSNEKLFF
TRBJ2-1,TRBV20-1,CSATGNTYNEQFF
TRBJ1-2,TRBV5-1,CASSSGQGAFDGYTF
TRBJ2-5,TRBV24-1,CATSDLVRGDMETQYF
TRBJ2-7,TRBV14,CASSPDRDEQYF
TRBJ1-1,TRBV5-1,CASTVDGARTNTEAFF
TRBJ2-5,TRBV11-2,CASSLLPAGGPQETQYF
TRBJ1-1,TRBV6-5,CASRDREAAFF
TRBJ2-7,TRBV20-1,CSARRWDNSYEQYF
TRBJ2-1,TRBV3-1,CASSPGTNEQFF
TRBJ2-7,TRBV20-1,CSAGTPSYEQYF
TRBJ1-1,TRBV7-9,CASSLGRRGGTEAFF
TRBJ2-3,TRBV15,CATSVSGVRDTQYF
TRBJ1-1,TRBV2,CASRKTGGAEAFF
TRBJ2-4,TRBV5-4,CASSLGQGAYIQYF
TRBJ2-5,TRBV18,CASSPWVAAGETQYF
TRBJ2-5,TRBV9,CASSARDSYSTGETQYF
TRBJ2-3,TRBV10-2,CASSYLAGGSDTQYF
TRBJ1-5,TRBV2,CASSEIGQDQPQHF
TRBJ1-1,TRBV6-1,CASSPQGAENTEAFF
TRBJ2-1,TRBV6-5,CASSPTDRWRNEQFF
TRBJ2-7,TRBV5-6,CASTSTTGEVLYEQYF
TRBJ2-3,TRBV24-1,CATSSRGDTQYF
TRBJ1-2,TRBV30,CAWKGYGPYGYTF